A single sample is the source of the 20 T cell receptor beta chains below, sequenced in a study of cytomegalovirus exposure and HLA in healthy donors. PCR amplification relied on 60 Vbeta primers (plus 13 Jbeta primers). Method: immunoSEQ multiplex PCR; TCRdb's copy keeps in-frame clones and lacks some. The data show fewer than 250,000 clones, with 60% to 80% seen just once and 2.1% held by the top ten. Sequences were obtained from PBMCs. The receptors derive from a young woman in good health and CMV-seropositive.

The chain employs TRBV11-3 and TRBJ2-2; unclear D gene. CDR1 and CDR2 from the germline V gene are SGHNT and YENEEA. Between the trimmed V and J ends, which lost 2 bases and 7 bases, there was a span of 11 bases. This CDR3 comprises 14 residues. Here the CDR3 reads CASSLNPVSGELFF. CDR3 DNA sequence: TGTGCCAGCAGCTTAAACCCCGTCAGCGGGGAGCTGTTTTTT.

The chain recombines TRBV5-6 with TRBJ1-1, with TRBD1 identical over 7 bases. CDR1 SGHDT and CDR2 YYEEEE come from the germline V gene. The J segment lost 1 base and the V segment lost 2 bases, leaving 2 bases of the junction unmatched. The CDR3 is 14 amino acids. The DNA for the CDR3 is TGTGCCAGCAGCTTACCAGGGGGGAACACTGAAGCTTTCTTT. This gives the protein CASSLPGGNTEAFF.

This clone was observed a few times. CDR3 sequence: CASSQEGTGNTEAFF. Here the CDR3 DNA reads TGCGCCAGCAGCCAAGAAGGGACAGGGAACACTGAAGCTTTCTTT. The chain has TRBV4-3 and TRBJ1-1; TRBD1 matches 8 bases. CDR3 length: 15 amino acids. With 0 bases clipped from V and 1 base from J, the junction kept 1 base outside the gene matches. Germline CDR1 and CDR2: LGHNA and YSLEER.

This sequence joins TRBV5-1 and TRBJ2-1, with D perhaps TRBD2 (5 bases). V lost 3 bases and J 6 bases, leaving 19 bases between the germline ends. Germline CDR1 reads SGHRS; CDR2 reads YFSETQ. The CDR3 consists of 16 residues. Written as DNA, the CDR3 is TGCGCCAGCAGCTCCTCCCTCGGGGTTGGTTCCAATGAGCAGTTCTTC. Translating it yields CASSSSLGVGSNEQFF.

The rearrangement joins TRBV5-1 to TRBJ2-5, with 9 bases that match TRBD2. V gave up 0 bases and J gave up 4 bases; unmatched junction bases: 7. Germline CDR1 reads SGHRS; CDR2 reads YFSETQ. The CDR3 runs 16 residues. The CDR3 here is CASSLVIAGAGETQYF. CDR3 coding DNA: TGCGCCAGCAGCTTGGTCATAGCGGGAGCGGGAGAGACCCAGTACTTC.

The rearrangement joins TRBV29-1 to TRBJ2-6, with TRBD1 matching over 7 bases. The CDR3 contains 16 residues. J lost 0 bases, V lost 7 bases, and 9 bases had no gene match. Germline values: CDR1 SQVTM, CDR2 ANQGSEA. The CDR3 protein is CSAQTGTYSGANVLTF. The CDR3 DNA reads TGCAGCGCACAGACAGGGACGTACTCTGGGGCCAACGTCCTGACTTTC.

The rearrangement links TRBV7-8 to TRBJ1-2; no firm D call. Germline V gene data show CDR1 as SGHVS and CDR2 as FQNEAQ. This CDR3 is 14 amino acids long. V was clipped by 1 base and J by 2 bases, with 8 bases between them. The CDR3 region is CASSLEAGNYGYTF. DNA of the CDR3: TGTGCCAGCAGCTTAGAGGCAGGCAACTATGGCTACACCTTC.

The chain combines TRBV7-9 with TRBJ1-4; a possible D gene is TRBD1 (6 bases). V shed 3 bases and J shed 4 bases, with 9 bases lying between them. The germline V gene encodes CDR1 SEHNR and CDR2 FQNEAQ (reference sequence). This CDR3 has 14 amino acids. The CDR3 reads CASSLADSNEKLFF. In DNA form, the CDR3 reads TGTGCCAGCAGCTTGGCGGACAGTAATGAAAAACTGTTTTTT.

The rearrangement links TRBV5-1 to TRBJ2-5; TRBD1 aligns across 7 bases. Germline V CDR1 and CDR2: SGHRS, YFSETQ. With V trimmed by 0 bases and J by 0 bases, 5 bases remained unmatched. The CDR3 loop spans 16 amino acids. DNA of the CDR3: TGCGCCAGCAGCTTGGTAGGGGGCCGGTACCAAGAGACCCAGTACTTC. It specifies CASSLVGGRYQETQYF.

The V call is TRBV7-3, the J call TRBJ2-2; the match to TRBD2 covers 10 bases. The CDR3 spans 20 residues. The germline V gene encodes CDR1 SGHTA and CDR2 FQGTGA. After removal of 2 bases from V and 5 bases from J, the junction contained 17 bases not matched to a gene. The DNA of the CDR3 is TGTGCCAGCAGCTTACATCGCTCGGGGGCTAGCGGGAGTGGTACCGGGGAGCTGTTTTTT. Protein sequence: CASSLHRSGASGSGTGELFF.

V usage is TRBV5-6 and J usage is TRBJ1-1; the match to TRBD1 covers 7 bases. The germline V gene encodes CDR1 SGHDT and CDR2 YYEEEE. The CDR3 is 12 amino acids. The V segment lost 4 bases and the J segment 5 bases; nucleotides outside the gene matches: 2. The CDR3: CASSVTGTEAFF. CDR3 nucleotide sequence: TGTGCCAGCAGCGTGACAGGGACTGAAGCTTTCTTT.

The chain links TRBV6-5 to TRBJ2-7; the match to TRBD1 covers 8 bases. Germline values: CDR1 MNHEY, CDR2 SVGAGI. The CDR3 is 14 residues long. Germline trimming cut 6 bases from V and 2 bases from J; bases unmatched to any gene: 6. The CDR3 sequence: CASSADRGPYEQYF. The DNA of the CDR3 is TGTGCCAGCAGCGCCGACAGGGGTCCCTACGAGCAGTACTTC.

V and J are TRBV11-2 and TRBJ2-2, with TRBD1 matching 11 bases. The germline V gene has CDR1 SGHAT and CDR2 FQNNGV. V was pared by 4 bases and J by 1 base, with 2 bases of the junction left unmatched. This CDR3 has 16 residues. The CDR3 coding sequence is TGTGCCAGCAGCTGGGGGACAGGGGGGAACACCGGGGAGCTGTTTTTT. This encodes CASSWGTGGNTGELFF.

The V gene is TRBV2, the J gene TRBJ1-5, with a possible D match to TRBD1 (6 bases). V lost 6 bases and J lost 3, with 15 bases in between. CDR1 and CDR2 from the germline V gene are SNHLY and FYNNEI. The CDR3 totals 15 residues. Here the CDR3 reads CASRMGGLNNQPQHF. The DNA of the CDR3 is TGTGCCAGCAGGATGGGGGGGCTTAACAATCAGCCCCAGCATTTT.

V is TRBV5-4 and J is TRBJ2-3; 9 bases map to TRBD2. This CDR3 comprises 15 residues. V lost 5 bases and J lost 4; bases outside the gene matches: 8. Germline CDR1 reads SGHNT; CDR2 reads YYREEE (reference sequence). In DNA form, the CDR3 reads TGTGCCAGCAGGTCGGCGGGGGGGCGGGCAGATACGCAGTATTTT. Translated: CASRSAGGRADTQYF.

The J gene is TRBJ1-4, the V gene TRBV5-1, with a possible D match to TRBD1 (6 bases). The germline V gene has CDR1 SGHRS and CDR2 YFSETQ. V lost 0 bases to trimming and J lost 8 bases, with 14 bases between them. This CDR3 contains 15 residues. The CDR3 loop is CASSLATGIVEKLFF. The DNA of the CDR3 is TGCGCCAGCAGCTTGGCCACAGGGATAGTCGAAAAACTGTTTTTT.

This clone was found once. This chain connects TRBV7-2 to TRBJ2-2, with 8 bases that match TRBD1. This CDR3 has 15 amino acids. Germline loops: CDR1 SGHTA, CDR2 FQGNSA. Trimming removed 5 bases from V and 9 bases from J; junction bases left unmatched: 11. Written as DNA, the CDR3 is TGTGCCAGCAGCCTTGGACAGGGAGTCAAGCGGGAGCTGTTTTTT. Translation: CASSLGQGVKRELFF. The full variable domain, in which reference TRBV7-2 and TRBJ2-2 provide the parts outside the CDR3, is GAGVSQSPSNKVTEKGKDVELRCDPISGHTALYWYRQSLGQGLEFLIYFQGNSAPDKSGLPSDRFSAERTGGSVSTLTIQRTQQEDSAVYLCASSLGQGVKRELFFGEGSRLTVL.

This chain connects TRBV7-3 to TRBJ2-7; 7 positions agree with TRBD2. The CDR3 consists of 14 residues. J lost 0 bases, V lost 5 bases, and 4 bases had no gene match. CDR1 and CDR2 from the germline V gene are SGHTA and FQGTGA. This CDR3 is CASSPGTNSYEQYF. DNA of the CDR3: TGTGCCAGCAGCCCCGGGACTAACTCCTACGAGCAGTACTTC.

The chain combines TRBV28 with TRBJ2-2; 7 bases align to TRBD2. There are 15 residues in the CDR3. V lost 3 bases, J lost 2 bases, and 3 bases stayed unmatched. Germline assignment: CDR1 MDHEN and CDR2 SYDVKM. The CDR3 DNA is TGTGCCAGCAGTTTTAGGGACTACAACACCGGGGAGCTGTTTTTT. Its translation is CASSFRDYNTGELFF.

The chain is built from TRBV5-1 and TRBJ2-7; 12 nucleotides line up with TRBD2. The junction had 6 bases not matched to a gene; V was cut back by 3 bases and J by 2 bases. The germline gives CDR1 SGHRS, CDR2 YFSETQ. This CDR3 region has 16 residues. The CDR3 DNA follows: TGCGCCAGCAGCTCGACTAGCGGGAGTTGGACCTACGAGCAGTACTTC. It specifies CASSSTSGSWTYEQYF.